Each of the 3 T cell receptor beta chains below was sequenced from the same sample in a study of CDR3 diversity in severe acne. TCRdb passed the PCR reads through MiXCR, listing each CDR3 protein once. The repertoire holds more than 70,000 distinct CDR3 sequences, with about half as singletons. Material: blood. Receptor source: a male donor with severe acne vulgaris.

This clonotype was found many times. DNA of the CDR3: TGTGCCAGCACCAGACAGGGCGTCCTGACTTTC. It specifies CASTRQGVLTF. The chain links TRBV12-3 or TRBV12-4 to TRBJ2-6, with TRBD1 matching 7 bases. V lost 7 bases, J lost 12 bases, and 3 bases stayed unmatched. The CDR3 has 11 amino acids.

The V and J genes are TRBV9 and TRBJ2-2, with D tentatively TRBD1 (6 bases). V was trimmed by 6 bases and J by 0 bases, leaving 12 bases between them. The CDR3 contains 15 residues. The germline V gene has CDR1 SGDLS and CDR2 YYNGEE. CDR3 bases: TGTGCCAGCATCGACGGGGACACGAACACCGGGGAGCTGTTTTTT. This sequence encodes CASIDGDTNTGELFF.

The chain couples TRBV25-1 to TRBJ1-4; D is perhaps TRBD1 (6 bases). This CDR3 has 15 residues. Germline V gives CDR1 MGHDK, CDR2 SYGVNS. V lost 3 bases to trimming and J lost 4 bases, with 12 bases between them. The CDR3 bases are TGTGCCAGCAGTGACCGGAACAGGGATAATGAAAAACTGTTTTTT. Its translation: CASSDRNRDNEKLFF.